A single sample gave rise to the 28 T cell receptor beta chains below, sequenced in a study of CD8 T cells in Susac syndrome. RNA was extracted with the RNeasy kit, and a quantity of about 0.5 to 1 ug was reverse transcribed using random hexamers. TCRdb called the immunoSEQ multiplex PCR reads again in MiXCR, with one record for every CDR3 protein. Of 250,000 to 350,000 distinct CDR3 sequences listed, roughly 94% are singletons. Sequenced material: CD4+ T cells from PBMCs. The receptors stem from a human donor with multiple sclerosis.

A single count supports this clonotype. The gene calls are TRBV7-9 and TRBJ1-1; TRBD1 is a possible D gene (6 bases). This CDR3 is built from 16 residues. V dropped 6 bases and J dropped 0 bases, with 17 bases sitting between them. CDR1 and CDR2 from the germline V gene are SEHNR and FQNEAQ (reference sequence). Here the CDR3 reads CASRQGPRGLNTEAFF. In DNA form, the CDR3 reads TGTGCCAGCAGACAAGGTCCCAGGGGACTGAACACTGAAGCTTTCTTT.

The chain has TRBV12-3 or TRBV12-4 and TRBJ1-2; TRBD1 matches at 9 bases. The junction had 6 bases not matched to a gene; V was cut back by 3 bases and J by 4 bases. The CDR3 contains 15 residues. This CDR3 reads CASSFAQTGGYGYTF. The CDR3 bases are TGTGCCAGCAGTTTCGCCCAGACAGGGGGCTATGGCTACACCTTC.

V gene TRBV25-1 combines with J gene TRBJ1-1; 8 positions agree with TRBD1. Germline assignment: CDR1 MGHDK and CDR2 SYGVNS. V dropped 4 bases and J dropped 4; count of bases not matched to a gene: 11. The CDR3 contains 16 residues. Here the CDR3 reads CASSGGQGNGLTEAFF. CDR3 coding DNA: TGTGCCAGCAGTGGCGGACAGGGAAACGGACTCACTGAAGCTTTCTTT. Complete variable domain (other parts from reference TRBV25-1 and TRBJ1-1): EADIYQTPRYLVIGTGKKITLECSQTMGHDKMYWYQQDPGMELHLIHYSYGVNSTEKGDLSSESTVSRIRTEHFPLTLESARPSHTSQYLCASSGGQGNGLTEAFFGQGTRLTVV.

V usage is TRBV5-1 and J usage is TRBJ2-1; 9 bases are a match to TRBD2. Germline V gives CDR1 SGHRS, CDR2 YFSETQ. The CDR3 loop spans 15 amino acids. V was pared by 1 base and J by 9 bases, with 8 bases of the junction left unmatched. CDR3 loop: CASSLMIGGRGEQFF. In DNA form, the CDR3 reads TGCGCCAGCAGCTTGATGATCGGCGGGAGGGGTGAGCAGTTCTTC. Full variable domain (remainder filled in from reference TRBV5-1 and TRBJ2-1): KAGVTQTPRYLIKTRGQQVTLSCSPISGHRSVSWYQQTPGQGLQFLFEYFSETQRNKGNFPGRFSGRQFSNSRSEMNVSTLELGDSALYLCASSLMIGGRGEQFFGPGTRLTVL.

The chain couples TRBV7-9 to TRBJ2-5; 12 bases map to TRBD1. CDR1 and CDR2 (germline): SEHNR, FQNEAQ (reference sequence). Trimming took 1 base from V and 3 from J; bases not matched to a gene: 3. The CDR3 is 16 residues long. As DNA, the CDR3 is TGTGCCAGCAGCTTAGGGGACAGGGGGCAGAAAGAGACCCAGTACTTC. Its translation is CASSLGDRGQKETQYF.

V usage is TRBV20-1 and J usage is TRBJ2-1; the match to TRBD2 covers 8 bases. The V and J ends lost 6 bases and 1 base, in that order; junction bases with no gene match: 17. Germline V gives CDR1 DFQATT, CDR2 SNEGSKA (reference sequence). The CDR3 runs to 18 residues. This CDR3 is CSARAATGGANSYNEQFF. DNA for the CDR3: TGCAGTGCCAGGGCGGCTACCGGGGGGGCAAATTCCTACAATGAGCAGTTCTTC.

The chain has TRBV20-1 and TRBJ2-7; 12 bases are a match to TRBD2. CDR1 is DFQATT and CDR2 is SNEGSKA in the germline V gene (reference sequence). The junction had 9 bases not matched to a gene; V was cut back by 4 bases and J by 2 bases. The CDR3 runs to 16 residues. This CDR3 is CSANGLAGLNTYEQYF. CDR3 DNA: TGCAGTGCTAACGGACTAGCGGGGCTGAACACCTACGAGCAGTACTTC.

The CDR3 DNA sequence: TGTGCCAGCAGTCGCGGGGGGAGCACAGATACGCAGTATTTT. It encodes CASSRGGSTDTQYF. The chain combines TRBV7-9 with TRBJ2-3; 8 bases map to TRBD2. CDR1 is SEHNR and CDR2 is FQNEAQ in the germline V gene (reference sequence). The ends lost 6 bases at V and 0 bases at J; junction bases unmatched: 2. This CDR3 contains 14 residues.

The chain combines TRBV5-8 with TRBJ2-3; possibly TRBD1 or TRBD2 for D (5 bases each). Per germline, CDR1 SGHTS and CDR2 YDEGEE. The CDR3 sequence is 16 residues long. V dropped 6 bases and J dropped 5 bases, with 22 bases sitting between them. The DNA for the CDR3 is TGTGCCAGCATACAACCGGGACCACCCGGAAGAGATACGCAGTATTTT. Protein: CASIQPGPPGRDTQYF. Full variable domain (outside the CDR3, taken from reference TRBV5-8 and TRBJ2-3): EAGVTQSPTHLIKTRGQQATLRCSPISGHTSVYWYQQALGLGLQFLLWYDEGEERNRGNFPPRFSGRQFPNYSSELNVNALELEDSALYLCASIQPGPPGRDTQYFGPGTRLTVL.

This chain joins TRBV7-8 and TRBJ1-1; D gene ambiguous. The CDR3 totals 15 residues. Germline V gives CDR1 SGHVS, CDR2 FQNEAQ. V lost 5 bases and J lost 0, with 13 bases in between. The CDR3 DNA reads TGTGCCAGCAGCCCCGGAGGGCGGGTGAACACTGAAGCTTTCTTT. As protein: CASSPGGRVNTEAFF.

This rearrangement joins TRBV7-9 to TRBJ2-1, with TRBD2 matching 12 bases. Germline V lookup: CDR1 SEHNR, CDR2 FQNEAQ (reference sequence). CDR3 length: 15 residues. V gave up 8 bases and J gave up 7 bases; unmatched junction bases: 9. The CDR3 DNA reads TGTGCCAGCCCCGGGGGAACTAGCGGGAGGAATGAGCAGTTCTTC. This gives the protein CASPGGTSGRNEQFF.

Only a few counts were recorded for this clonotype. The chain links TRBV18 to TRBJ1-1, with 7 bases fitting TRBD1. The V segment lost 6 bases and the J segment 1 base; nucleotides outside the gene matches: 5. This CDR3 is 14 amino acids long. The germline V gene encodes CDR1 KGHSH and CDR2 LQKENI. CDR3 loop: CASSRDRKNTEAFF. CDR3 DNA: TGTGCCAGCTCGAGGGACAGAAAGAACACTGAAGCTTTCTTT.

This clonotype was counted once. The V call is TRBV11-2, the J call TRBJ2-1, with 15 bases matching TRBD2. Trimming removed 4 bases from V and 10 bases from J; junction bases left unmatched: 20. The CDR3 consists of 20 residues. The germline V gene has CDR1 SGHAT and CDR2 FQNNGV. This CDR3 reads CASSSGAGGTSGRFRFEQFF. DNA for the CDR3: TGTGCCAGCAGCTCCGGCGCGGGAGGGACTAGCGGGAGGTTCAGGTTCGAGCAGTTCTTC.

This chain joins TRBV5-1 and TRBJ1-2; TRBD1 is a possible D gene (6 bases). The CDR3 consists of 13 residues. Trimming pared 4 bases from V and 2 bases from J, leaving 9 bases between. The germline CDR1 and CDR2 sequences are SGHRS and YFSETQ. CDR3 DNA: TGCGCCAGCAGCGAGGGGGTAAACTATGGCTACACCTTC. Translation: CASSEGVNYGYTF.

The CDR3 protein is CASWTSGTNTGELFF. The CDR3 DNA reads TGTGCCAGTTGGACTAGCGGGACGAACACCGGGGAGCTGTTTTTT. The chain has TRBV19 and TRBJ2-2; 12 bases line up with TRBD2. CDR3 length equals 15 residues. With V trimmed by 8 bases and J by 0 bases, 1 base remained unmatched. Germline assignment: CDR1 LNHDA and CDR2 SQIVND (reference sequence).

The genes are TRBV7-2 and TRBJ2-3; the D is unclear. Trimming left V 1 base short and J 0 bases short, with 14 bases between. Germline CDR1 and CDR2: SGHTA and FQGNSA. The CDR3 extends over 17 amino acids. The chain's CDR3 is CASSLGGATFSTDTQYF. DNA of the CDR3: TGTGCCAGCAGCTTAGGCGGCGCTACCTTTAGCACAGATACGCAGTATTTT.

This sequence joins TRBV6-2 or TRBV6-3 and TRBJ1-1; D unclear. Germline assignment: CDR1 MNHEY and CDR2 SVGEGT. V was clipped by 7 bases and J by 0 bases, with 21 bases between them. The CDR3 has 17 amino acids. As DNA, the CDR3 is TGTGCCAGCAACACTCCCCCGCCGGCGGTCATGAACACTGAAGCTTTCTTT. Protein: CASNTPPPAVMNTEAFF.

This chain links TRBV5-4 with TRBJ2-2; a weak D match, TRBD1 (6 bases). V lost 4 bases and J lost 1, with 14 bases in between. Looked up from germline, CDR1 is SGHNT and CDR2 is YYREEE (reference sequence). The CDR3 sequence is 16 residues long. This CDR3 reads CASSPVGHMNTGELFF. DNA of the CDR3: TGTGCCAGCAGCCCGGTGGGACACATGAACACCGGGGAGCTGTTTTTT.

The rearrangement uses TRBV7-9 and TRBJ2-1; maybe TRBD2 (6 bases). Germline CDR1 is SEHNR and CDR2 is FQNEAQ (reference sequence). The CDR3 length is 15 residues. Trimming removed 0 bases from V and 6 bases from J, with 12 bases in between. The CDR3 protein is CASSLAGGSGNEQFF. CDR3 bases: TGTGCCAGCAGCTTAGCGGGAGGAAGTGGCAATGAGCAGTTCTTC.

The J gene is TRBJ2-7, the V gene TRBV20-1; a weak D match, TRBD1 (6 bases). The CDR3 has 15 amino acids. Between the trimmed V and J ends, which lost 5 bases and 3 bases, there was a span of 20 bases. Germline V gene lookup returns CDR1 DFQATT and CDR2 SNEGSKA (reference sequence). As DNA, the CDR3 is TGCAGTGCTGGGACGGGATGGGGGCCTCACTACGAGCAGTACTTC. It translates to CSAGTGWGPHYEQYF.

This CDR3 is CASSLHPGGQSGYEQYF. The CDR3 nucleotides read TGTGCCAGCAGCTTACACCCTGGGGGACAGTCGGGTTACGAGCAGTACTTC. The J gene is TRBJ2-7, the V gene TRBV7-8, with 7 bases that match TRBD1. The V segment lost 2 bases and the J segment 4 bases; nucleotides outside the gene matches: 14. The germline CDR1 and CDR2 sequences are SGHVS and FQNEAQ. This CDR3 has 17 amino acids.

In DNA form, the CDR3 reads TGTGCCTCGAGGGGACAGAGTGAAGCTTTCTTT. The encoded protein is CASRGQSEAFF. The rearrangement joins TRBV19 to TRBJ1-1; 7 nucleotides match TRBD1. The CDR3 consists of 11 residues. V lost 11 bases, J lost 7 bases, and 7 bases stayed unmatched. The germline gives CDR1 LNHDA, CDR2 SQIVND (reference sequence).

The rearrangement uses TRBV4-3 and TRBJ2-2; D uncertain. Deletions cut 1 base from V and 6 bases from J, with 12 bases between. The CDR3 is 15 residues long. Germline lookup yields CDR1 LGHNA and CDR2 YSLEER. DNA for the CDR3: TGCGCCAGCAGCCAAGTTGTGGTCAGGCCCGGGGAGCTGTTTTTT. Amino acids: CASSQVVVRPGELFF.

The CDR3 DNA follows: TGTGCCAGCAAGCCCCGGGGCGACCCCTACGAGCAGTACTTC. It translates to CASKPRGDPYEQYF. The chain has TRBV27 and TRBJ2-7; D tentatively fits TRBD1 or TRBD2 (5 bases each). Germline CDR1 and CDR2: MNHEY and SMNVEV (reference sequence). Between the trimmed V and J ends, which lost 7 bases and 2 bases, there was a span of 15 bases. This CDR3 has 14 amino acids.

The gene calls are TRBV4-1 and TRBJ1-4; 7 bases match TRBD1. This CDR3 has 16 residues. J gave up 7 bases and V 0 bases, and 8 bases lay outside the gene matches. Germline lookup yields CDR1 MGHRA and CDR2 YSYEKL. The CDR3 DNA is TGCGCCAGCAGCCAAGATCGGGGACAGTTTGGTGAAAAACTGTTTTTT. Encoded protein: CASSQDRGQFGEKLFF.

The V and J genes are TRBV6-5 and TRBJ1-4, with TRBD1 matching over 8 bases. V gave up 6 bases and J gave up 5 bases; unmatched junction bases: 8. CDR1 and CDR2 from the germline V gene are MNHEY and SVGAGI. The CDR3 is made up of 15 amino acids. CDR3 in DNA: TGTGCCAGCAGACCTACAGGGGGGCCCAATGAAAAACTGTTTTTT. Protein: CASRPTGGPNEKLFF.

The J gene is TRBJ2-5, the V gene TRBV20-1, with TRBD2 matching 13 bases. The CDR3 is 18 amino acids. The junction had 13 bases not matched to a gene; V was cut back by 1 base and J by 5 bases. The germline gives CDR1 DFQATT, CDR2 SNEGSKA (reference sequence). The CDR3 bases are TGCAGTGCTAGAGCGGGCTGGCGGGGGACTAGCGGGAAGGAGACCCAGTACTTC. Translating it yields CSARAGWRGTSGKETQYF.

This chain connects TRBV7-2 to TRBJ2-3; D may be TRBD1 (5 bases). From germline, CDR1 is SGHTA and CDR2 FQGNSA. This CDR3 has 16 residues. The V end was cut by 5 bases, the J end by 6 bases, with 21 bases between. The CDR3 DNA reads TGTGCCAGCAGCAACCAAGGGGCCATGCGTAGGGATACGCAGTATTTT. Translated: CASSNQGAMRRDTQYF.